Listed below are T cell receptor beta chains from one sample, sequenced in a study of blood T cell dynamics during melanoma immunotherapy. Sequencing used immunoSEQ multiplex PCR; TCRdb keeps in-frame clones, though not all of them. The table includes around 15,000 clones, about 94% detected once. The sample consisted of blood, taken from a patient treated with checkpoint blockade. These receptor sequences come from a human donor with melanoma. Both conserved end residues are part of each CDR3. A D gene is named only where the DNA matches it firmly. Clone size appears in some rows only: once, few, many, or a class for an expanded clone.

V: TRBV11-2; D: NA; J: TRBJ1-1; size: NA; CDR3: CASSLARGQSHNTEAFF; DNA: TGTGCCAGCAGCTTAGCCCGTGGACAGTCACATAACACTGAAGCTTTCTTT
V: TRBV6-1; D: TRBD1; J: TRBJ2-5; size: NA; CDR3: CASSVQGAIRETQYF; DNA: TGTGCCAGCAGTGTTCAGGGGGCGATAAGAGAGACCCAGTACTTC
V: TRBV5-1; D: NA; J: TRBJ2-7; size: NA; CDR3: CASSYGGVSYEQYF; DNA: TGCGCCAGCAGCTACGGTGGGGTCTCCTACGAGCAGTACTTC
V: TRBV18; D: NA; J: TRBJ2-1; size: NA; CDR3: CASSPLQITDNEQFF; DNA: TGTGCCAGCTCACCACTGCAGATCACAGACAATGAGCAGTTCTTC
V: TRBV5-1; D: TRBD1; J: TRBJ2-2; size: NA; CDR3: CASSPDRAANTGELFF; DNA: TGCGCCAGCAGCCCGGACAGGGCAGCGAACACCGGGGAGCTGTTTTTT
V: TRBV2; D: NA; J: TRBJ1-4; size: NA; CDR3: CASSELEGGINEKLFF; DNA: TGTGCCAGCAGTGAATTAGAGGGCGGGATTAATGAAAAACTGTTTTTT
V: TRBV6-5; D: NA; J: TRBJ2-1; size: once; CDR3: CASSRDPYNEQFF; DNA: TGTGCCAGCAGCCGGGACCCATACAATGAGCAGTTCTTC
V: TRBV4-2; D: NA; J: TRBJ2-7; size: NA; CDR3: CASSQAHAAWEQYF; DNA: TGTGCCAGCAGCCAAGCCCATGCGGCGTGGGAGCAGTACTTC
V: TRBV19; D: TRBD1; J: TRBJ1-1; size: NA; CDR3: CASSMRTGRMTNTEAFF; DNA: TGTGCCAGTAGTATGAGGACAGGGAGGATGACGAACACTGAAGCTTTCTTT
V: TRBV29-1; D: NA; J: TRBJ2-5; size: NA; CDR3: CSVETETQYF; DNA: TGCAGCGTTGAAACGGAGACCCAGTACTTC
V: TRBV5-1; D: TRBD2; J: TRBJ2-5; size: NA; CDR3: CASSAGLAGQETQYF; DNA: TGCGCCAGCAGCGCGGGACTAGCGGGACAAGAGACCCAGTACTTC
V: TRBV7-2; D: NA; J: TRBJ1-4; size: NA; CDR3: CASSSSSLGEKLFF; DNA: TGTGCCAGCAGCTCCTCTTCACTGGGTGAAAAACTGTTTTTT
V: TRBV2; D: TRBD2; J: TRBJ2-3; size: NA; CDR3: CASSLAGVTDTQYF; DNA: TGTGCCAGCAGTCTAGCGGGGGTCACAGATACGCAGTATTTT
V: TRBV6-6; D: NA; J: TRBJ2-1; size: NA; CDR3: CASSPRGQNEQFF; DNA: TGTGCCAGCAGTCCCCGGGGCCAAAATGAGCAGTTCTTC
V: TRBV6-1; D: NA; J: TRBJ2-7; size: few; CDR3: CASGHRVGEQYF; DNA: TGTGCCAGCGGCCACAGGGTAGGCGAGCAGTACTTC
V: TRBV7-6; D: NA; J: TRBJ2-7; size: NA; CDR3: CASSLGGGNIRSYEQYF; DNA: TGTGCCAGCAGCTTAGGCGGGGGCAATATCCGGAGCTACGAGCAGTACTTC
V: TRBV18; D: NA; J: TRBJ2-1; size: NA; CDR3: CASSPQSYNEQFF; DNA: TGTGCCAGCTCACCACAGTCCTACAATGAGCAGTTCTTC
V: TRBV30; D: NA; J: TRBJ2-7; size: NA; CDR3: CAWSRVGGGAYEQYF; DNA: TGTGCCTGGAGTAGGGTCGGTGGGGGAGCTTACGAGCAGTACTTC
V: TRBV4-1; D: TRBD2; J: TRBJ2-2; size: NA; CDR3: CASSQAVAGVRTGELFF; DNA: TGCGCCAGCAGCCAAGCGGTAGCGGGAGTTCGGACCGGGGAGCTGTTTTTT
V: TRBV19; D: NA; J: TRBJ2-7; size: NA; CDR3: CASSNGYSSYEQYF; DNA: TGTGCCAGTAGTAACGGGTATAGCTCCTACGAGCAGTACTTC
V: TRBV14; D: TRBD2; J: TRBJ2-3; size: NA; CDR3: CASSRTSGGESFTDTQYF; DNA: TGTGCCAGCAGCCGAACTAGCGGGGGGGAAAGCTTCACAGATACGCAGTATTTT
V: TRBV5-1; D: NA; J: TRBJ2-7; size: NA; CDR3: CANLINTGTGSYEQYF; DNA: TGCGCCAACCTAATAAATACCGGGACGGGCTCCTACGAGCAGTACTTC
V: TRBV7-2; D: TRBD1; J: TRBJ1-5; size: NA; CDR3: CASSEMGQGAQPQHF; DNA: TGTGCCAGCAGCGAGATGGGACAGGGCGCTCAGCCCCAGCATTTT
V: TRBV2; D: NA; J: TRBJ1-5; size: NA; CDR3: CASSDAYAGWPRYNQPQHF; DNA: TGTGCCAGCAGTGATGCCTATGCGGGGTGGCCCCGATACAATCAGCCCCAGCATTTT
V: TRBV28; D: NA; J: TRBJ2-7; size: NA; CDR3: CASRRFLGTYSEQYF; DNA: TGTGCCAGCCGCCGTTTCCTCGGGACCTATTCCGAGCAGTACTTC
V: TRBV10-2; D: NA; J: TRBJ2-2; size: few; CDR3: CASSVSPGELFF; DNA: TGCGCCAGCAGTGTTAGCCCCGGGGAGCTGTTTTTT
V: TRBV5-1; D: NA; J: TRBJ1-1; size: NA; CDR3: CASSFGGVNTEAFF; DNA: TGCGCCAGCAGCTTTGGGGGCGTGAACACTGAAGCTTTCTTT
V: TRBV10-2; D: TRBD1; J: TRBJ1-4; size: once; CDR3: CASRRDRATNEKLFF; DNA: TGCGCCAGCAGACGGGACAGGGCAACTAATGAAAAACTGTTTTTT
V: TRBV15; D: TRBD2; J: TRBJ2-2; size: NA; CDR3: CATSRPAGGLGTGELFF; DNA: TGTGCCACCAGCAGACCTGCGGGGGGGCTCGGCACCGGGGAGCTGTTTTTT
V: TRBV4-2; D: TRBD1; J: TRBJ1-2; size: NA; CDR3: CASSQGTGYEDGYTF; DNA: TGTGCCAGCAGCCAAGGGACAGGTTACGAAGATGGCTACACCTTC
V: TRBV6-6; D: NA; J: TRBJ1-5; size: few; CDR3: CASSVQAQPQHF; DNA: TGTGCCAGCAGTGTCCAGGCTCAGCCCCAGCATTTT
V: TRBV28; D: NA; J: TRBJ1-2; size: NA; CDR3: CASSPREGYTF; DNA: TGTGCCAGCAGTCCCAGGGAGGGCTACACCTTC
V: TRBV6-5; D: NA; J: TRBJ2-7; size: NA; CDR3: CASSLRGGGSYEQYF; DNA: TGTGCCAGCAGTCTACGCGGTGGGGGATCCTACGAGCAGTACTTC
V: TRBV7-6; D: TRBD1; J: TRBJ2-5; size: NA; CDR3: CASSLGGGAGTQYF; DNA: TGTGCCAGCAGCTTAGGAGGGGGCGCAGGGACCCAGTACTTC
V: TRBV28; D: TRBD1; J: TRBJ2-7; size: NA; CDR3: CASSSPPTGNYEQYF; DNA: TGTGCCAGCAGTTCCCCCCCGACAGGGAACTACGAGCAGTACTTC
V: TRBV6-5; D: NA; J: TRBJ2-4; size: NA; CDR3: CASSTQGGLDIQYF; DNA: TGTGCCAGCAGTACCCAAGGGGGGCTAGACATTCAGTACTTC
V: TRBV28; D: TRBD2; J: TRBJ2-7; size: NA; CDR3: CASSLPGLAPEQYF; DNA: TGTGCCAGCAGTTTACCGGGACTAGCTCCCGAGCAGTACTTC
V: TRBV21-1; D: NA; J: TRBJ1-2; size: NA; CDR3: CASSIRGGSTGSHYGYTF; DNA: TGTGCCAGCAGCATTCGAGGGGGCTCGACAGGGTCTCACTATGGCTACACCTTC
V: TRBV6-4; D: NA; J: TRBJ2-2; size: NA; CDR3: CASSDSGDTGELFF; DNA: TGTGCCAGCAGTGACTCGGGGGACACCGGGGAGCTGTTTTTT
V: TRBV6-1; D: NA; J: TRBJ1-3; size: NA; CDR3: CATRSGGRNTIYF; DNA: TGTGCCACCAGAAGTGGGGGCCGAAACACCATATATTTT
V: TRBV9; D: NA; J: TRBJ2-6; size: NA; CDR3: CASSVGGDRGPGANVLTF; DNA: TGTGCCAGCAGCGTGGGAGGGGACAGAGGTCCTGGGGCCAACGTCCTGACTTTC
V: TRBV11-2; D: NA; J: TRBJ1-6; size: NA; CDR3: CASSLDRRVNSPLHF; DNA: TGTGCCAGCAGCTTAGATCGTAGGGTTAATTCACCCCTCCACTTT
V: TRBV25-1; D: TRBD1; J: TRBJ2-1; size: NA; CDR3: CASETWDSFYNEQFF; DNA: TGTGCCAGCGAAACTTGGGACAGCTTCTACAATGAGCAGTTCTTC
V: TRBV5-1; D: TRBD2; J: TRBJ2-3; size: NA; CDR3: CASSPGTLRSGGTDTQYF; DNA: TGCGCCAGCAGCCCTGGGACTCTTCGCAGCGGGGGCACAGATACGCAGTATTTT
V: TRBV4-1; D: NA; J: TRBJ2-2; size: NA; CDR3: CASIRDPQWTGELFF; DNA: TGCGCCAGCATCCGGGACCCCCAATGGACCGGGGAGCTGTTTTTT
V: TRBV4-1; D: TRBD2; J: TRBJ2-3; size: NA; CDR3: CASSQDLAGVGDTQYF; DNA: TGCGCCAGCAGCCAAGATCTAGCGGGGGTCGGGGATACGCAGTATTTT
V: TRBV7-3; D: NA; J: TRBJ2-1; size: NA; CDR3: CASTLTPGAAYNEQFF; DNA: TGTGCCAGCACCCTCACCCCGGGGGCGGCCTACAATGAGCAGTTCTTC
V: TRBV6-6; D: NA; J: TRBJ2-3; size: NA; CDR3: CASSTTSGTDTQYF; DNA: TGTGCCAGCAGCACAACAAGTGGCACAGATACGCAGTATTTT
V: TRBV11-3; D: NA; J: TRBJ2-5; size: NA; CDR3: CASSLDGGETQYF; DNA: TGTGCCAGCAGCTTAGATGGGGGGGAGACCCAGTACTTC
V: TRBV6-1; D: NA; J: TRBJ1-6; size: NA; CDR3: CASTLGQEVSPLHF; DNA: TGTGCCAGCACCTTGGGGCAGGAGGTCTCACCCCTCCACTTT
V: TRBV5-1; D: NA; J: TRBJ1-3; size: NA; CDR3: CASSLNLGNTIYF; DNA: TGCGCCAGCAGCCTCAATCTAGGAAACACCATATATTTT
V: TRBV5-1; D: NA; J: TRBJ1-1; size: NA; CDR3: CASSPEGRAAFF; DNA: TGCGCCAGCAGCCCCGAGGGGAGGGCGGCTTTCTTT
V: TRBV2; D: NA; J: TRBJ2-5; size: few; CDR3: CASSPDIQETQYF; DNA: TGTGCCAGCAGTCCGGACATCCAAGAGACCCAGTACTTC